The source of this T cell receptor (beta chain) is a study of cytomegalovirus exposure and HLA in healthy donors. Healthy bone marrow donors made up the donor group. Study-wide findings and caveats: Near-uniform donor sequencing depth was presumed by presence/absence analyses.

PCR primers comprised 60 Vbeta and 13 Jbeta primers. The data were produced by immunoSEQ multiplex PCR, yet TCRdb's version contains in-frame clones alone and is incomplete. The sample yields roughly 100,000 clones, 79% seen once. Concerning this clone: Its antigen is as yet unknown.

Material for sequencing was PBMCs. This TCR was recovered from a man over 45 in good health and CMV-seropositive.

The CDR3 spells CASSLTGGAHNEQFF. The CDR3 DNA sequence: TGTGCCAGCAGTTTGACAGGGGGCGCGCACAATGAGCAGTTCTTC. The chain recombines TRBV6-5 with TRBJ2-1; 10 bases are a match to TRBD1. CDR3 length: 15 amino acids. Germline CDR1 and CDR2: MNHEY and SVGAGI. V was clipped by 4 bases and J by 5 bases; unmatched bases: 5.